Listed below are T cell receptor beta chains from one sample, sequenced in a study of breast tumors, draining lymph nodes, adjacent tissues. TCRdb passed the multiplex PCR reads through MiXCR, listing each CDR3 protein once. The repertoire holds under 110,000 distinct CDR3 sequences, with more than 30% as singletons. Specimen: axillary lymph node tissue. These TCRs come from a female donor with breast cancer. Some clones in this sample may be carry-over from other donors' samples. Both conserved end residues are part of each CDR3. D genes are given only for firm matches. Clone size is given for some rows only: seen once, a few or many times, or a class if the clone is expanded.

abundance	v_gene	j_gene	d_gene	CDR3nt	CDR3aa
many	TRBV10-2	TRBJ2-1	-	TGCGCCAGCAGGGGGGGAGTGGAGCAGTTCTTC	CASRGGVEQFF
few	TRBV12-3/TRBV12-4	TRBJ2-1	-	TGTGCCAGCAGTTTCGGGTACAATGAGCAGTTCTTC	CASSFGYNEQFF
many	TRBV7-2	TRBJ1-2	-	TGTGCCAGCAGCTTGGAGCGGGGTGGAGATGGCTACACCTTC	CASSLERGGDGYTF
many	TRBV7-9	TRBJ2-6	-	TGTGCCAGCAGCTTCACAGCCACTGGGGCCAACGTCCTGACTTTC	CASSFTATGANVLTF
-	TRBV5-1	TRBJ1-3	-	-	CASSSGYSPLHFGNTIYF
many	TRBV5-1	TRBJ2-5	-	TGCGCCAGCAGCCCCCTCGGGCTAGGGGACACCCAGTACTTC	CASSPLGLGDTQYF
many	TRBV5-4	TRBJ2-7	-	TGTGCCAGCAGCTTGGCCCCCAGGGGGGACGGTCCCTACGAGCAGTACTTC	CASSLAPRGDGPYEQYF
-	TRBV19	TRBJ2-6	-	TGTGCCAGTAGTAATCCAGGGAGGTCCTCTGGGGCCAACGTCCTGACTTTC	CASSNPGRSSGANVLTF
-	TRBV7-9	TRBJ1-2	TRBD1	TGTGCCAGCAGCCCGGGACAGGAGAACTATGGCTACACCTTC	CASSPGQENYGYTF
-	TRBV10-3	TRBJ2-6	-	TGTGCCATCAGTGCCGGCACCGGGGCCAACGTCCTGACTTTC	CAISAGTGANVLTF
-	TRBV2	TRBJ2-7	TRBD1	TGTGCCAGCAGTGAGAAGGGGACAGGGGGCAGGTACGAGCAGTACTTC	CASSEKGTGGRYEQYF
-	TRBV2	TRBJ1-5	-	TGTGCCAGCAGCTTTGACCATCTCTATAGCAATCAGCCCCAGCATTTT	CASSFDHLYSNQPQHF
-	TRBV19	TRBJ2-7	TRBD2	TGTGCCAGTAGTATAGGACTAGCGGGGGGAATATACGAGCAATACTTC	CASSIGLAGGIYEQYF
-	TRBV9	TRBJ2-1	TRBD2	TGCGCCAGCAGCTTCGGACTAGAGGTGGGGGAGCAGTTCTTC	CASSFGLEVGEQFF
many	TRBV18	TRBJ2-2	TRBD2	TGTGCCAGCTCACCTCGGACTAGCGGGAACACCGGGGAGCTGTTTTTT	CASSPRTSGNTGELFF
-	TRBV19	TRBJ2-3	TRBD2	TGTGCCTGTCTTAGCGGGGGGGCTACAGATACGCGGTATTTT	CACLSGGATDTRYF
many	TRBV3-1	TRBJ2-1	-	TGTGCCAGCAGCCAAGGGCTAGCGCACGAGCAGTTCTTC	CASSQGLAHEQFF
few	TRBV15	TRBJ2-1	TRBD2	TGTGCCACCAGCAGAATGGGGACTAGCGGGGGGAGCTCCTACAATGAGCAGTTCTTC	CATSRMGTSGGSSYNEQFF
many	TRBV5-6	TRBJ1-5	-	TGTGCCAGCAGCAAGGACTACAATCAGCCCCAGCATTTT	CASSKDYNQPQHF
-	TRBV25-1	TRBJ1-6	-	TGTGCCAGCGGTGAATGGAGTCGTTCACCCCCCCACTTT	CASGEWSRSPPHF
many	TRBV28	TRBJ1-2	-	TGTGCCAGCAACGACAGGCTGGGCTACACCTTC	CASNDRLGYTF
-	TRBV20-1	TRBJ1-1	-	TGCAGTGCTAAGTGGACACCCGCCGCCACTGAAGCTTTCTTT	CSAKWTPAATEAFF
many	TRBV6-5	TRBJ2-7	-	TGTGCCAGCAGTCACGGCGGCGCGACAGGCGCAGAGCAGTACTTC	CASSHGGATGAEQYF
few	TRBV27	TRBJ2-1	-	TGTGCCAGCAGGGGAACAGGGTATAACAATGAGCAGTTCTTC	CASRGTGYNNEQFF
-	TRBV7-3	TRBJ1-4	TRBD1	TGTGCCAGCAGCTTAGGGACAGGGCTGACTAATGAAAAACTGTTTTTT	CASSLGTGLTNEKLFF
many	TRBV19	TRBJ2-2	TRBD1	TGTGCCAGTAGGGGCAGGGGGCTCACCGGGGAGCTGTTTTTT	CASRGRGLTGELFF
-	TRBV19	TRBJ1-1	-	TGTGCCAGTAGTATACGGCACTCCACTGAAGCTTTCTTT	CASSIRHSTEAFF
-	TRBV14	TRBJ2-7	TRBD2	TGTGCCAGCAGCCAACTTACAAGCGGGGCCTCCTACGCGCAGTACTTC	CASSQLTSGASYAQYF
many	TRBV12-3/TRBV12-4	TRBJ2-3	TRBD2	TGTGCCAGCAGCCAAACTCTAGCGGGAGGACATCTTACGCAGTATTTT	CASSQTLAGGHLTQYF
many	TRBV20-1	TRBJ1-3	-	TGCAGTGCTATAGGGCCTGGAAACACCATATATTTT	CSAIGPGNTIYF
many	TRBV6-6	TRBJ1-5	TRBD1	TGTGCCAGCAGGGGTGGACAGGGGGGCGGACAGCCCCAGCATTTT	CASRGGQGGGQPQHF
many	TRBV24-1	TRBJ2-1	-	TGTGCCACCAGTGATGCAGGGTGGTCCAATGAGCAGTTCTTC	CATSDAGWSNEQFF
many	TRBV20-1	TRBJ2-7	TRBD2	TGCAGTGCTAGGGCCGGGACTAGCGGATACGAGCAGTACTTC	CSARAGTSGYEQYF
many	TRBV9	TRBJ1-5	TRBD1	TGTGCCTCCGGACAGGGAAATCAGCCCCAGCATTTT	CASGQGNQPQHF
many	TRBV5-1	TRBJ2-7	-	TGCGCCAGCAGCTTGGGGACAGACCTCTCCTACGAGCAGTACTTC	CASSLGTDLSYEQYF
many	TRBV19	TRBJ2-1	-	TGTGCCAGTAGTAGCCCCAGAACACGCAGCTCCTACAATGAGCAGTTCTTC	CASSSPRTRSSYNEQFF
many	TRBV12-3/TRBV12-4	TRBJ2-6	-	TGTGCCAGCAGTTCACGGGGCGCGGGGGCCAACGTCCTGACTTTC	CASSSRGAGANVLTF
-	TRBV6-2/TRBV6-3	TRBJ2-3	-	TGTGCCAGTCTCCCCGGGGCAGGGAGAGATACGCAGTATTTT	CASLPGAGRDTQYF
-	TRBV9	TRBJ2-7	TRBD1	TGTGCCAGCAGCTTCGGGACAGGAGGTCACGAGCAGTACTTC	CASSFGTGGHEQYF
-	TRBV4-1	TRBJ2-5	-	TGCGCCAGCAGCCAAGATTGGGGCAGCCAAGAGACCCAGTACTTC	CASSQDWGSQETQYF
many	TRBV28	TRBJ2-2	-	TGTGCCAGCAGATCCCAGCGGATACCAACCGGGGAGCTGTTTTTT	CASRSQRIPTGELFF
many	TRBV9	TRBJ2-3	-	TGTGCCAGCAGCGCCACTCTTGTCCCCACCGATACGCAGTATTTT	CASSATLVPTDTQYF
-	TRBV19	TRBJ1-6	TRBD1	TGTGCCAGTAGTGGGGGACAGGGATCGAATTCACCCCTCCACTTT	CASSGGQGSNSPLHF
many	TRBV19	TRBJ2-1	-	TGTGCCAGTAGTATCGAAGGCCCTGAGCAGTTCTTC	CASSIEGPEQFF
many	TRBV20-1	TRBJ2-2	TRBD1	TGCAGTGCTCACCGGGACAGGGGTTCTACCGGGGAGCTGTTTTTT	CSAHRDRGSTGELFF
-	TRBV2	TRBJ2-5	-	TGTGCCAGCTCACCATTTCTTGTGGGCGAGGGAGCCCCAAAAGAGACCCAGTACTTC	CASSPFLVGEGAPKETQYF
many	TRBV20-1	TRBJ2-1	-	TGCAGTGCCCCCGGGATGAGGGATGAGCAGTTCTTC	CSAPGMRDEQFF